The 24 T cell receptor beta chains below were found in one sample sequenced in a study of CD8 T cells in ankylosing spondylitis. One entry per CDR3 protein, called by TCRdb with MiXCR from the 5' RACE reads. The sample contains some 290,000 distinct CDR3 sequences, 20% of which appear only once. Sequencing was done on a sample of blood, either unsorted or a sorted T cell fraction (not recorded which). The source of these receptors is a male donor with ankylosing spondylitis or in good health (not recorded which).

The chain joins TRBV3-1 to TRBJ1-2; 8 nucleotides match TRBD1. Germline CDR1 LGHDT, CDR2 YNNKEL (reference sequence). The CDR3 is 12 amino acids. Unmatched junction bases numbered 4, after V lost 5 bases and J lost 8 bases. The CDR3 DNA reads as TGTGCCAGCAGCTCGACAGGGGAAGGCTACACCTTC. This sequence encodes CASSSTGEGYTF. Variable domain in full (rest from reference TRBV3-1 and TRBJ1-2): DTAVSQTPKYLVTQMGNDKSIKCEQNLGHDTMYWYKQDSKKFLKIMFSYNNKELIINETVPNRFSPKSPDKAHLNLHINSLELGDSAVYFCASSSTGEGYTFGSGTRLTVV.

This clonotype was counted only a few times. This chain connects TRBV28 to TRBJ2-5; D gene ambiguous. The ends were cut back, 3 bases at V and 5 bases at J, with 7 bases in the middle. CDR1 and CDR2 from the germline V gene are MDHEN and SYDVKM. The CDR3 length is 12 residues. The CDR3, as DNA: TGTGCCAGCAGTTTTTCCCCCGAGACCCAGTACTTC. Amino acid sequence: CASSFSPETQYF.

This chain joins TRBV7-7 and TRBJ1-6; 7 positions agree with TRBD1. With 3 bases clipped from V and 5 bases from J, the junction kept 4 bases outside the gene matches. Germline values: CDR1 SSHAT, CDR2 FNYEAQ (reference sequence). This CDR3 comprises 15 residues. The CDR3 is CASSLPGQHNSPLHF. The CDR3 DNA sequence: TGTGCCAGCAGCTTGCCGGGACAGCATAATTCACCCCTCCACTTT.

This clonotype was counted between two and nine times. The chain uses TRBV12-3 or TRBV12-4 and TRBJ2-3; TRBD1 matches at 9 bases. The CDR3 spans 14 residues. J gave up 2 bases and V 7 bases, and 4 bases lay outside the gene matches. The DNA for the CDR3 is TGTGCCAGCACCCGGGACAGGGTCACAGATACGCAGTATTTT. This gives the protein CASTRDRVTDTQYF.

The chain uses TRBV5-1 and TRBJ2-7; a weak D match, TRBD2 (6 bases). This CDR3 has 15 residues. From germline, CDR1 is SGHRS and CDR2 YFSETQ. V lost 0 bases and J lost 6, with 16 bases in between. In DNA, the CDR3 is TGCGCCAGCAGCTTGGCCTGGGACTCATATTCCGAGCAGTACGTC. Encoded protein: CASSLAWDSYSEQYV.

The V and J genes are TRBV7-2 and TRBJ2-5; D possibly corresponds to TRBD2 (6 bases). Germline-derived CDR1 and CDR2 are SGHTA and FQGNSA. The ends were cut back, 1 base at V and 7 bases at J, with 10 bases in the middle. The CDR3 consists of 13 residues. CDR3 protein: CASSLGSGVTQYF. In DNA, the CDR3 is TGTGCCAGCAGCTTAGGTAGCGGCGTGACCCAGTACTTC.

At least ten counts were recorded for this clonotype. The chain links TRBV6-1 to TRBJ1-1; the match to TRBD1 covers 9 bases. This CDR3 is 16 amino acids long. The germline V gene encodes CDR1 MNHNS and CDR2 SASEGT. The ends lost 5 bases at V and 4 bases at J; junction bases unmatched: 11. CDR3 residues: CASSPGQGTPTTEAFF. DNA for the CDR3: TGTGCCAGCAGTCCGGGACAGGGTACCCCAACCACTGAAGCTTTCTTT.

The chain is built from TRBV4-1 and TRBJ1-5; 7 bases map to TRBD1. V gave up 0 bases and J gave up 6 bases; unmatched junction bases: 8. The germline CDR1 and CDR2 sequences are MGHRA and YSYEKL. The CDR3 runs to 16 residues. CDR3 protein: CASSQEWTGEGQPQHF. The CDR3 DNA sequence: TGCGCCAGCAGCCAAGAGTGGACAGGAGAAGGTCAGCCCCAGCATTTT.

This clonotype was counted a single time. This chain connects TRBV19 to TRBJ2-1, with D possibly matching TRBD1 (6 bases). Germline CDR1 reads LNHDA; CDR2 reads SQIVND (reference sequence). The V and J ends lost 5 bases and 9 bases respectively, with 20 bases between them. CDR3 length: 15 amino acids. CDR3 residues: CASSRGPGRGGEQFF. The CDR3 nucleotides are TGTGCCAGTAGTCGAGGTCCAGGCCGAGGGGGTGAGCAGTTCTTC.

This sequence joins TRBV5-5 and TRBJ2-7; D is unclear. Germline CDR1 reads SGHKS; CDR2 reads YYEKEE (reference sequence). The CDR3 has 15 amino acids. The germline V and J ends were trimmed by 0 bases and 4 bases, with 14 bases remaining between them. The CDR3 loop is CASSLVPGRNYEQYV. The CDR3 DNA follows: TGTGCCAGCAGCTTGGTCCCAGGAAGGAATTACGAGCAGTACGTC.

This clonotype was seen only a few times. The chain links TRBV14 to TRBJ2-3; 9 nucleotides agree with TRBD2. Trimming removed 4 bases from V and 3 bases from J; junction bases left unmatched: 5. Looked up from germline, CDR1 is SGHDN and CDR2 is FVKESK. The CDR3 extends over 15 amino acids. The CDR3 nucleotides are TGTGCCAGCAGCCGGGAGACTAGCGGAACAGATACGCAGTATTTT. This sequence encodes CASSRETSGTDTQYF.

This rearrangement joins TRBV15 to TRBJ2-4; D might be TRBD1 or TRBD2, each matching 5 bases. This CDR3 has 11 amino acids. The germline CDR1 and CDR2 sequences are LNHNV and YYDKDF (reference sequence). V was shortened by 9 bases and J by 6 bases, with 9 bases between the two germline ends. The CDR3 reads CATMGVNIQYF. In DNA form, the CDR3 reads TGTGCCACTATGGGGGTAAACATTCAGTACTTC.

This clonotype was counted a single time. The chain uses TRBV7-2 and TRBJ1-6; D is possibly TRBD1 (5 bases). Germline loops: CDR1 SGHTA, CDR2 FQGNSA. The V end was cut by 3 bases, the J end by 6 bases, with 9 bases between. This CDR3 is 14 amino acids long. The CDR3 nucleotides read TGTGCCAGCAGCTTGACAGCTTTTAATTCACCCCTCCACTTT. Encoded protein: CASSLTAFNSPLHF.

This clonotype was seen more than once but under ten times. The chain joins TRBV5-1 to TRBJ1-1, with TRBD1 matching over 7 bases. Germline values: CDR1 SGHRS, CDR2 YFSETQ. This CDR3 comprises 15 residues. V lost 3 bases, J lost 5 bases, and 10 bases stayed unmatched. Written as DNA, the CDR3 is TGCGCCAGCAGCTCGGGACCCCAGGGGGGTACTGAAGCTTTCTTT. Protein product: CASSSGPQGGTEAFF.

The rearrangement joins TRBV28 to TRBJ2-2, with a possible D match to TRBD1 (5 bases). Germline CDR1 is MDHEN and CDR2 is SYDVKM. V was trimmed by 3 bases and J by 6 bases, leaving 14 bases between them. This CDR3 region has 15 residues. The CDR3 DNA follows: TGTGCCAGCAGTTTTCAGGGAAGTTTCGCCGGGGAGCTGTTTTTT. Translating it yields CASSFQGSFAGELFF.

In DNA form, the CDR3 reads TGTGCCAGCAGCAAGCAGGACAGGGCTACATGCACAGATACGCAGTATTTT. It is translated as CASSKQDRATCTDTQYF. This rearrangement joins TRBV21-1 to TRBJ2-3; the D call in the table, TRBD1, was not verified against the DNA. TRBV21-1 is shown as a pseudogene. There are 17 residues in the CDR3.

CDR3 region: CSVEGESGDRGLYGYTF. For the CDR3, the DNA is TGCAGCGTTGAAGGGGAGAGTGGGGACAGGGGATTATATGGCTACACCTTC. V and J are TRBV29-1 and TRBJ1-2; 10 nucleotides match TRBD1. The V segment lost 1 base and the J segment 5 bases; nucleotides outside the gene matches: 13. Germline CDR1 and CDR2: SQVTM and ANQGSEA. The CDR3 extends over 17 amino acids.

This clonotype was seen many times. The chain uses TRBV6-5 and TRBJ2-3; D is uncertain. With 0 bases removed from V and 9 bases from J, the gap between germline ends came to 13 bases. There are 14 residues in the CDR3. Germline V gives CDR1 MNHEY, CDR2 SVGAGI. The CDR3: CASSYSSSRDTQYF. Written as DNA, the CDR3 is TGTGCCAGCAGTTACTCGTCTAGTCGAGACACGCAGTATTTT.

The chain carries TRBV7-2 and TRBJ2-1; D gene unclear. In germline, CDR1 is SGHTA, CDR2 FQGNSA. This CDR3 has 15 residues. Trimming shortened V by 1 base and J by 0 bases, and 7 bases separated the two germline ends. The CDR3 DNA reads TGTGCCAGCAGCTTAGGTAAGAGCTCCTACAATGAGCAGTTCTTC. Amino acids: CASSLGKSSYNEQFF.

The sample holds a few counts of this clonotype. The chain links TRBV6-1 to TRBJ1-4; TRBD1 might be the D (5 bases). The V end was cut by 8 bases, the J end by 7 bases, with 17 bases between. Germline CDR1 and CDR2: MNHNS and SASEGT. The CDR3 runs 14 residues. The CDR3 nucleotides are TGTGCCAGCCTCCCCGGGGGGTTGGGTGAAAAACTGTTTTTT. Its protein product is CASLPGGLGEKLFF.

The J gene is TRBJ2-2, the V gene TRBV20-1, with 7 bases lining up with TRBD1. Trimming cost V 5 bases and J 2 bases; bases outside gene matches: 8. The CDR3 has 15 residues. Germline V CDR1 and CDR2: DFQATT, SNEGSKA (reference sequence). This CDR3 reads CSARPRDRNTGELFF. In DNA form, the CDR3 reads TGCAGTGCTCGTCCCCGGGACAGAAACACCGGGGAGCTGTTTTTT.

This clonotype was recorded a few times. The chain carries TRBV20-1 and TRBJ2-5, with unresolved D. This CDR3 has 18 residues. Germline lookup yields CDR1 DFQATT and CDR2 SNEGSKA (reference sequence). Trimming removed 1 base at V and 2 bases at J, with 23 bases between. The CDR3 DNA reads TGCAGTGCTAGAGCCCCCCCCCTTGTGGCCAGGCCTCAAGAGACCCAGTACTTC. Translating it yields CSARAPPLVARPQETQYF.

This clonotype was detected ten times or more. This rearrangement joins TRBV5-1 to TRBJ2-3, with TRBD2 identical over 7 bases. J was trimmed by 6 bases and V by 3 bases; bases with no gene match: 7. Germline loops: CDR1 SGHRS, CDR2 YFSETQ. This CDR3 comprises 14 residues. CDR3 in amino acids: CASSSGLVRDTQYF. DNA of the CDR3: TGCGCCAGCAGCTCCGGACTAGTGCGGGATACGCAGTATTTT.

In its sample, this clonotype was seen a few times. V and J are TRBV28 and TRBJ1-1; D is possibly TRBD1 (5 bases). Germline CDR1 and CDR2: MDHEN and SYDVKM. Trimming stripped 3 bases from V and 5 bases from J, with 13 bases between. This CDR3 comprises 14 residues. CDR3 amino acids: CASSLALGPTEAFF. The CDR3 bases are TGTGCCAGCAGTTTGGCGCTGGGGCCAACTGAAGCTTTCTTT.